What follows are 27 T cell receptor beta chains derived from one specimen sequenced in a study of T cell responses to AZD1222 COVID-19 vaccine. The method was immunoSEQ multiplex PCR; TCRdb's version includes in-frame clones alone and lacks a portion of them. Of fewer than 140,000 clones in the sample, 90% were seen once. Sequenced here: peripheral blood, sampled on day 0 of AZD1222 vaccination. All receptors derive from an adult in good health.

The V call is TRBV7-2, the J call TRBJ2-1; 12 positions agree with TRBD2. This CDR3 comprises 15 residues. Per germline, CDR1 SGHTA and CDR2 FQGNSA. Trimming cost V 6 bases and J 5 bases; bases outside gene matches: 5. The CDR3 loop is CASSLAGGRHNEQFF. Written as DNA, the CDR3 is TGTGCCAGCAGTCTAGCGGGAGGGCGGCACAATGAGCAGTTCTTC.

This chain links TRBV7-2 with TRBJ2-7; D is undetermined. Per the germline V gene, CDR1 is SGHTA and CDR2 is FQGNSA. The CDR3 is 15 residues long. V gave up 3 bases and J gave up 1 base, with 13 bases separating them. CDR3 residues: CASSLSRWGSYEQYF. The CDR3 bases are TGTGCCAGCAGCTTGAGCAGATGGGGATCCTACGAGCAGTACTTC. Supplemented by reference TRBV7-2 and TRBJ2-7, the full variable domain reads GAGVSQSPSNKVTEKGKDVELRCDPISGHTALYWYRQSLGQGLEFLIYFQGNSAPDKSGLPSDRFSAERTGGSVSTLTIQRTQQEDSAVYLCASSLSRWGSYEQYFGPGTRLTVT.

In nucleotides, the CDR3 is TGTGCCAGCAGTACCTTAACAGGGGGACAAGAGACCCAGTACTTC. This translates into CASSTLTGGQETQYF. This chain joins TRBV27 and TRBJ2-5; TRBD1 matches 8 bases. V dropped 5 bases and J dropped 2; count of bases not matched to a gene: 7. CDR1 is MNHEY, CDR2 SMNVEV, per germline (reference sequence). CDR3 length equals 15 residues.

J is TRBJ2-7 and V is TRBV6-2 or TRBV6-3, with a possible D match to TRBD1 (5 bases). The CDR3 contains 13 residues. Trimming removed 5 bases at V and 2 bases at J, with 10 bases between. Germline CDR1 reads MNHEY; CDR2 reads SVGEGT. CDR3 coding DNA: TGTGCCAGCAGTGACAGTACCACCTACGAGCAGTACTTC. Translating gives CASSDSTTYEQYF.

V usage is TRBV6-5 and J usage is TRBJ2-1, with 12 nucleotides matching TRBD2. Germline V gene lookup returns CDR1 MNHEY and CDR2 SVGAGI. CDR3 length: 15 amino acids. V shed 6 bases, J shed 5 bases, and the junction held 5 bases outside the gene matches. This CDR3 is CASRQTSGRNNEQFF. The CDR3 nucleotides read TGTGCCAGCAGACAGACTAGCGGGAGAAACAATGAGCAGTTCTTC.

The chain employs TRBV29-1 and TRBJ1-6; no definite D call. The CDR3 loop spans 13 amino acids. CDR1 is SQVTM, CDR2 ANQGSEA, per germline. V was trimmed by 4 bases and J by 3 bases, leaving 7 bases between them. In DNA, the CDR3 is TGCAGCGTTGCCCAGAACTATAATTCACCCCTCCACTTT. It codes for CSVAQNYNSPLHF.

The CDR3 DNA reads as TGTGCCAGCTCACCACTAGCTAACACAGATACGCAGTATTTT. Protein: CASSPLANTDTQYF. This chain connects TRBV18 to TRBJ2-3; no firm D call. V lost 1 base to trimming and J lost 2 bases, with 7 bases between them. The CDR3 consists of 14 residues. Germline loops: CDR1 KGHSH, CDR2 LQKENI.

The rearrangement links TRBV7-3 to TRBJ2-1; TRBD1 aligns across 8 bases. With V trimmed by 5 bases and J by 6 bases, 9 bases remained unmatched. The germline V gene encodes CDR1 SGHTA and CDR2 FQGTGA. CDR3 length: 15 amino acids. The CDR3 loop is CASSLSQGAANEQFF. The CDR3 nucleotides read TGTGCCAGCAGCCTTTCCCAGGGGGCGGCCAATGAGCAGTTCTTC.

V and J are TRBV5-1 and TRBJ1-1; D is possibly TRBD1 (6 bases). CDR1 is SGHRS, CDR2 YFSETQ, per germline. The CDR3 loop spans 14 amino acids. Trimming took off 4 bases at V and 2 bases at J, with 12 bases between the two ends. The CDR3 loop is CASSLGGQNTEAFF. CDR3 sequence (DNA): TGCGCCAGCAGCCTAGGGGGGCAAAACACTGAAGCTTTCTTT.

The CDR3 nucleotides read TGCAGCGTTGACGAGAACACTGAAGCTTTCTTT. It yields the protein CSVDENTEAFF. This chain links TRBV29-1 with TRBJ1-1; no definite D call. V was cut by 3 bases and J by 1 base, with 3 bases left in between. Germline CDR1 reads SQVTM; CDR2 reads ANQGSEA. CDR3 length: 11 amino acids.

The chain has TRBV2 and TRBJ2-2; 9 bases align to TRBD1. V trimming: 7 bases; J trimming: 1 base; junction bases outside the gene matches: 7. The CDR3 is 16 amino acids. Germline CDR1 is SNHLY and CDR2 is FYNNEI. The CDR3 sequence is CASISGDRVNTGELFF. The CDR3 DNA is TGTGCCAGCATTTCGGGGGACAGGGTGAACACCGGGGAGCTGTTTTTT.

The chain has TRBV5-8 and TRBJ1-1, with D tentatively TRBD1 (6 bases). Germline values: CDR1 SGHTS, CDR2 YDEGEE. V shed 4 bases and J shed 5 bases, with 12 bases lying between them. The CDR3 runs to 13 residues. The CDR3 nucleotides read TGTGCCAGCAGCCGGAGGCAGGGGACTGAAGCTTTCTTT. The encoded protein is CASSRRQGTEAFF. Filled out from reference TRBV5-8 and TRBJ1-1, the complete variable domain reads EAGVTQSPTHLIKTRGQQATLRCSPISGHTSVYWYQQALGLGLQFLLWYDEGEERNRGNFPPRFSGRQFPNYSSELNVNALELEDSALYLCASSRRQGTEAFFGQGTRLTVV.

The V gene is TRBV10-2, the J gene TRBJ2-3, with 12 bases aligning to TRBD2. The CDR3 totals 14 residues. The J segment lost 6 bases and the V segment lost 7 bases, leaving 5 bases of the junction unmatched. Germline CDR1 and CDR2: WSHSY and SAAADI. The CDR3 coding sequence is TGCGCCAGCAATCCGACTAGCGGGAGTGATACGCAGTATTTT. Protein: CASNPTSGSDTQYF.

The gene calls are TRBV10-2 and TRBJ1-2; weak D call: TRBD1 (5 bases). Per the germline V gene, CDR1 is WSHSY and CDR2 is SAAADI. CDR3 length equals 13 residues. Trimming shortened V by 2 bases and J by 8 bases, and 12 bases separated the two germline ends. The CDR3 sequence is CASSERRGGGYTF. In DNA form, the CDR3 reads TGCGCCAGCAGTGAGCGTAGGGGAGGAGGCTACACCTTC.

Here the CDR3 reads CACGAQPNTEAFF. The CDR3 nucleotides read TGTGCCTGTGGGGCACAACCGAACACTGAAGCTTTCTTT. The chain has TRBV7-9 and TRBJ1-1; the D gene is possibly TRBD1 (5 bases). CDR3 size: 13 residues. Per germline, CDR1 SEHNR and CDR2 FQNEAQ (reference sequence). Trimming removed 11 bases from V and 1 base from J, with 14 bases in between.

This clone was recorded only once. The chain links TRBV2 to TRBJ2-2; D possibly corresponds to TRBD1 (5 bases). Germline V gene sequence: CDR1 SNHLY, CDR2 FYNNEI. Between the trimmed V and J ends, which lost 4 bases and 4 bases, there was a span of 13 bases. CDR3 size: 15 residues. The CDR3 protein is CASSVEQGGTGELFF. CDR3 nucleotides: TGTGCCAGCAGTGTCGAGCAGGGCGGCACCGGGGAGCTGTTTTTT.

The chain joins TRBV29-1 to TRBJ1-5; D perhaps matches TRBD1 (5 bases). Germline V gene lookup returns CDR1 SQVTM and CDR2 ANQGSEA. V lost 4 bases and J 7 bases, leaving 14 bases between the germline ends. The CDR3 loop spans 13 amino acids. The CDR3 reads CSVVWGLGQPQHF. The CDR3 DNA is TGCAGCGTTGTGTGGGGGTTGGGGCAGCCCCAGCATTTT.

The chain links TRBV18 to TRBJ1-4, with TRBD1 as a possible D gene (6 bases). The CDR3 is made up of 15 amino acids. V shed 1 base and J shed 8 bases, with 14 bases lying between them. Germline loops: CDR1 KGHSH, CDR2 LQKENI. In DNA, the CDR3 is TGTGCCAGCTCACCACTGGACAGCTATAGAGAAAAACTGTTTTTT. It yields the protein CASSPLDSYREKLFF.

The genes are TRBV28 and TRBJ2-7, with D possibly matching TRBD1 (6 bases). V was shortened by 3 bases and J by 2 bases, with 17 bases between the two germline ends. The length of the CDR3 is 16 residues. CDR1 MDHEN and CDR2 SYDVKM come from the germline V gene. The CDR3 nucleotides are TGTGCCAGCAGTTTTTCCCCCGGGACACCGGCCTACGAGCAGTACTTC. It translates to CASSFSPGTPAYEQYF.

J is TRBJ2-5 and V is TRBV9; TRBD1 or TRBD2 may be the D gene (5 bases each). The CDR3 is 16 amino acids. Germline loops: CDR1 SGDLS, CDR2 YYNGEE. V lost 3 bases to trimming and J lost 4 bases, with 19 bases between them. This chain's CDR3 is CASSARAGAAGETQYF. For the CDR3, the DNA is TGTGCCAGCAGCGCAAGAGCCGGGGCTGCAGGAGAGACCCAGTACTTC.

This clone was picked up a small number of times. The gene calls are TRBV11-2 and TRBJ2-6; D gene ambiguous. The germline CDR1 and CDR2 sequences are SGHAT and FQNNGV. This CDR3 spans 19 amino acids. V lost 0 bases, J lost 3 bases, and 18 bases lay in between. The CDR3 coding sequence is TGTGCCAGCAGCTTAGATCAAGAGAACTACCGCAGTGGGGCCAACGTCCTGACTTTC. This codes for CASSLDQENYRSGANVLTF.

V is TRBV6-6 and J is TRBJ1-5; 8 nucleotides match TRBD1. Germline CDR1 and CDR2: MNHNY and SVGAGI (reference sequence). The CDR3 is made up of 18 amino acids. The J segment lost 4 bases and the V segment lost 5 bases, leaving 16 bases of the junction unmatched. The CDR3 DNA is TGTGCCAGCAGTCCGTACCTAGACAGGGGCGGAAGGAATCAGCCCCAGCATTTT. This gives the protein CASSPYLDRGGRNQPQHF.

The chain combines TRBV18 with TRBJ1-2; 7 bases match TRBD1. CDR1 and CDR2 from the germline V gene are KGHSH and LQKENI. The CDR3 consists of 15 residues. Trimming took 3 bases from V and 3 from J; bases not matched to a gene: 7. CDR3 loop: CASSPREGGDYGYTF. The CDR3 DNA sequence: TGTGCCAGCTCACCCCGAGAAGGGGGCGACTATGGCTACACCTTC.

The chain carries TRBV28 and TRBJ2-1; 8 nucleotides line up with TRBD1. V shed 4 bases and J 9 bases; nucleotides not matched to a gene: 11. The CDR3 sequence is 15 residues long. The V gene's germline CDR1 is MDHEN and CDR2 SYDVKM. CDR3 coding DNA: TGTGCCAGCAGTTCCCCCTCCGGACAGGGTTTTGAGCAGTTCTTC. Its protein is CASSSPSGQGFEQFF. Together with reference TRBV28 and TRBJ2-1, the CDR3 gives the full variable domain: DVKVTQSSRYLVKRTGEKVFLECVQDMDHENMFWYRQDPGLGLRLIYFSYDVKMKEKGDIPEGYSVSREKKERFSLILESASTNQTSMYLCASSSPSGQGFEQFFGPGTRLTVL.

V is TRBV5-5 and J is TRBJ1-4; possibly TRBD1 for D (5 bases). CDR3 length equals 18 residues. CDR1 is SGHKS, CDR2 YYEKEE, per germline (reference sequence). V lost 3 bases and J lost 4, with 22 bases in between. CDR3 coding DNA: TGTGCCAGCAGCTCGTTCCGGAGGGGCGGGCCAATTAATGAAAAACTGTTTTTT. This gives the protein CASSSFRRGGPINEKLFF.

The chain employs TRBV15 and TRBJ2-7, with 13 bases fitting TRBD2. V dropped 3 bases and J dropped 3; count of bases not matched to a gene: 17. Germline CDR1 and CDR2: LNHNV and YYDKDF (reference sequence). CDR3 length equals 20 residues. CDR3 DNA: TGTGCCACCAGCAGTGGGGTTACTAGCGGGAGGGCCGTGGAAGGCTACGAGCAGTACTTC. Translating gives CATSSGVTSGRAVEGYEQYF.

The rearrangement joins TRBV5-1 to TRBJ2-1; D not resolved. The CDR3 runs 14 residues. V gave up 0 bases and J gave up 0 bases, with 4 bases separating them. The germline V gene has CDR1 SGHRS and CDR2 YFSETQ. CDR3 loop: CASSLGVSYNEQFF. CDR3 nucleotides: TGCGCCAGCAGCTTGGGGGTCTCCTACAATGAGCAGTTCTTC.